This T cell receptor (beta chain) derives from a study of cytomegalovirus exposure and HLA in healthy donors (dated by TCRdb to about 2017). Background for the entire study: An earlier analysis of approximately 590 of the donors reported more than 250 Gb of sequence data and roughly 110 million unique TCR beta sequences from around 200 million T cells. The study combined high-throughput TCR immunosequencing, statistical association of individual TCRs with disease status, and machine learning to predict cytomegalovirus infection status. An early release covering about 600 HLA-typed donors comprised 250 to 350 gigabases of sequencing data and around 80 million unique TCR sequences. Typing coverage differed by locus: A, B, C, DRB1 and DQB1 were typed in roughly 620-640 donors, DQA1 in 522, DPA1 in some 610, and DPB1 in just under 480. Along with the approximately 650-subject first cohort, a separate validation cohort of over a hundred different subjects was used. On average, roughly 200,000 unique TCR beta nucleotide sequences were sequenced per donor among about 400 genotyped donors of the cohort, with 15% to 20% of those sequences being non-productive. The aim of the study was to test whether cataloging public T cell receptors could identify signatures of past pathogen exposure. Donor age, sex, ethnicity and CMV serostatus were collected together with the repertoire data. Of the 350 to 450 genotyped donors, around 81% fell in the genetic ancestry cluster associated with self-reported Caucasian donors. Every repertoire in the discovery cohort had been generated on one and the same sequencing platform. About 5 DR-DQ haplotypes were handled as single units for association and clustering, since linkage in the cohort was strong. In a later genetic analysis, genome-wide SNP genotypes for about three fifths of the roughly 670 donors were used, and that subset was treated as a discovery cohort. The T cell repertoires of 666 subjects were profiled by immunosequencing and related to cytomegalovirus serostatus. Rather than using new phenotypic data, the later analysis identified candidate immune exposures from TCR beta sequences and from how often those sequences occurred across donors. A later analysis re-analyzed previously published TCR beta repertoires from 600 to 850 donors and added high-resolution HLA genotyping to study TCR occurrence patterns. An earlier analysis of 500 to 650 of the donors applied high-throughput TCR beta sequencing to assess whether each TCR beta V gene segment acted as functional or pseudogenic. HLA typing included class I and class II loci at four-digit resolution. Broader findings and caveats from the paper: Specific HLA alleles were associated with more than 15,000 TCR beta sequences at a false discovery rate of 0.05 in a later analysis. The authors suggested that the approach could potentially be generalized to other disease states and immunological phenotypes. Compared with equally common non-associated chains, HLA-associated TCR beta chains in a later analysis were more clonally expanded and had lower generation probabilities. In a later analysis, TCR association rates were found to vary across HLA loci, with the most associated TCRs seen for DRB1 alleles and the fewest for HLA-C alleles. Strong co-occurrence of HLA alleles, especially DR and DQ, made assigning TCR associations to individual alleles difficult. According to a later analysis, parvovirus B19, influenza, CMV and Epstein-Barr virus appeared linked to several top co-occurrence clusters. The sequencing pipeline was judged likely to have produced a cluster of highly shared sequence variants as a technical artifact. A few of the identified cytomegalovirus-associated TCR beta chains were confirmed in vitro to be specific for cytomegalovirus antigens. An association between a missense DCLRE1C variant and V-gene and J-gene trimming of TCR beta chains was found in a later genetic analysis and replicated in an independent cohort. Roughly 15 rarely observed V segments, including chromosome 9 orphons, were excluded from the earlier analysis of about 500 of the donors because counts were too low. Compared with the approximately 710-donor mean, donors in an Asian-associated ancestry cluster had fewer N-insertions in productive TCRs, according to a later genetic analysis. In an earlier analysis of approximately 590 of the donors, most TCR beta V segments appeared in productive rearrangements about 90% or about 30% of the time, broadly matching IMGT annotations. A later analysis found that most CMV-associated TCR beta chains appeared HLA-restricted, with HLA associations seemingly driven largely by CMV exposure. While some public TCRs were present in many individuals, most TCR sequences turned up only very rarely across donors. The cohort was sequenced for TCR beta chains only, and without alpha or paired-chain data the features that could be detected were limited. A further reported finding was that TCR beta sequences accurately predicted the HLA-A and HLA-B alleles for most subjects in the first cohort. Linkage disequilibrium might explain the correlated functional status among segregating V segments, but an unknown experimental factor could not be excluded. The study listed 164 TCR beta chains as associated with cytomegalovirus. Roughly uniform sequencing depth across donors was assumed in presence/absence analyses, although this assumption may not hold. Some IMGT-functional V segments, including TRBV6-2 and TRBV6-3, could not be told apart with the 87-base-pair reads, so those segments were excluded. Cytomegalovirus status was reported to be diagnosed by the classifier with high specificity and sensitivity in both the original and validation cohorts. Because HLA typing was unavailable for some donors at each locus, only the typed subset was used in association tests. For the cohort, immune exposure information was limited to CMV serostatus.

Concerning this clone itself: This receptor's antigen is unknown. Base qualities were left out, and no much larger clone turns up one base away.

Cut back by 8 bases and 1 base, the V and J ends lie 8 bases apart. From the germline V gene, CDR1 is KGHSH and CDR2 is LQKENI. From the cysteine through the phenylalanine, the CDR3 covers 13 amino acids. Just the 39-base CDR3 DNA is kept, in frame starting at base 1. The cohort comprised around 700 healthy bone marrow donors. Cohort members were all nominally healthy when sampled, although unrecorded immune exposures were likely present. The donor was CMV seronegative and was included in the group of a few hundred seronegative cohort members. A peripheral blood sample was collected from each donor, and TCR beta sequencing was performed on peripheral blood mononuclear cells. The Qiagen DNeasy Blood Extraction Kit was used to extract genomic DNA from the blood cell samples. The protocol used for the library was the immunoSEQ multiplex PCR assay. For the multiplex PCR, a mixture combining 60 forward primers for TCR Vbeta segments and 13 reverse primers for TCR Jbeta segments was used. Amplification of the CDR3 region of rearranged TCR beta genes was performed with a multiplex PCR assay on genomic DNA. On the Illumina HiSeq System, the amplified TCR beta libraries were sequenced as 87-base-pair reads. Turning to the authors' computational methods: In a later analysis, 80 million or so unique TCR beta chains were counted across the approximately 670 repertoires, and approximately 11 million of these chains were shared by at least two donors. A nearest-neighbor algorithm error-corrected the raw reads and collapsed the reads into unique sequences, merging closely related sequences to remove PCR and sequencing errors. Alignment of CDR3 sequences to IMGT reference sequences was used to assign V, D and J gene segments. For a sequence to be retained, a match of at least six nucleotides was required to both a V gene segment and a J gene segment. Rearrangements were called productive when the CDR3 lacked stop codons and stayed in frame with V and J; all others were non-productive. Following IMGT convention, CDR3 was defined as the stretch from the second conserved V-encoded cysteine to the conserved J-encoded phenylalanine. In an earlier analysis of roughly 610 of the donors, sequences lacking an unambiguous match to a single V gene segment were excluded. An earlier analysis of some 500 of the donors classified V segments as functional when productive rearrangements were above 56.7% and as segregating when the standard deviation between donors was above 5%. A statistical classification framework was developed to diagnose cytomegalovirus status using the catalog of TCR beta chain sequences. In a later analysis, V and J genes were assigned by comparing TCR nucleotide sequences against IMGT/GENE-DB human TR gene sequences. Using the TCRdist pipeline, a later analysis assigned CDR3 sequences along with most-parsimonious VDJ recombination scenarios. In a later analysis, each TCR beta chain was defined by its CDR3 amino acid sequence together with its V-gene family, and reads without a unique V-gene family were excluded. As a way to deal with suspected cross-contamination and a sequencing artifact, a later analysis dropped 500 to 700 nucleotide sequences that were highly shared and had low generation probability. A later analysis calculated a clonal expansion index for each public chain from normalized within-repertoire ranks of inferred template counts. Generation probabilities in a later analysis came from a VDJ recombination model fitted to out-of-frame rearrangements, and those results were checked against IGoR. Hypergeometric tests were used in a later analysis to score TCR-TCR, TCR-HLA and TCR-CMV co-occurrence, with a repertoire-size bias correction applied to the TCR pairs. In a later analysis, false discovery rates were estimated by permuting HLA or CMV assignments 20 times. In a later analysis, co-occurring TCRs were grouped using DBSCAN, with TCRdist sequence similarity added in when clustering inside HLA-allele-positive subsets. Repertoires with fewer than 30,000 or more than 120,000 public chains, plus five repertoires with anomalous nucleotide sharing, were excluded from co-occurrence clustering. Imported from immuneACCESS, the table was reduced by TCRdb to in-frame sequences with V and J called. These copies leave out some clones; in studies compared against another copy, an unresolved V gene accounts for under half, and the cause of the remainder is not known. From that table come the V and J calls and clone size; the DNA was used to work out D and trimming. The sample table holds about 130,000 clones, of which around 73% were seen once. The top ten hold 0.95% to 1.5% of the sample.

The origin of this receptor is a man in his forties or fifties in good health and CMV-seronegative. The chain couples TRBV18 to TRBJ2-2, with TRBD1 tentatively as D gene (6 bases match). Sequencing was performed on PBMCs. For the CDR3, the sequence is CASRDKNTGELFF. The base sequence is TGTGCCAGCCGGGACAAGAACACCGGGGAGCTGTTTTTT.